The TCR beta chain described here comes from a study of cytomegalovirus exposure and HLA in healthy donors. PCR was performed using 60 Vbeta and 13 Jbeta primers. Sequencing used immunoSEQ multiplex PCR; TCRdb keeps in-frame clones, though not all of them. The sample table includes around 76,000 clones. Germline loops: CDR1 SGHTA, CDR2 FQGNSA. The CDR3 runs 13 residues. V was pared by 4 bases and J by 8 bases, with 5 bases of the junction left unmatched. This sequence joins TRBV7-2 and TRBJ1-2; TRBD1 aligns across 9 bases. Material for sequencing was PBMCs. The receptor was derived from a boy younger than 18 in good health and CMV-seronegative. CDR3: CASSSRQGEGYTF. CDR3 nucleotides: TGTGCCAGCAGCTCTCGACAGGGGGAAGGCTACACCTTC.